Listed below are T cell receptor beta chains from one sample, sequenced in a study of OX40 agonist ivuxolimab in advanced cancers. TCRdb's copy holds only in-frame clones and misses some; the assay was immunoSEQ multiplex PCR. The data contain 55,000 to 65,000 clones, roughly 85% of them singletons. Material: CD4+ or CD8+ T cells sorted from blood, obtained in a trial of the OX40 agonist ivuxolimab. The source is an adult with an advanced solid tumor such as melanoma, head and neck, liver or kidney cancer. Each CDR3 is given with its conserved first and last residue. Each record gives: J gene, V gene, D gene, CDR3 protein. D genes are given only for firm matches.

J gene: TRBJ2-5
V gene: TRBV5-1
D gene: NA
CDR3 protein: CASSFGAGETQYF

J gene: TRBJ2-2
V gene: TRBV11-3
D gene: NA
CDR3 protein: CATRDLDTGELFF

J gene: TRBJ2-1
V gene: TRBV10-1
D gene: TRBD2
CDR3 protein: CASSESLAGSNEQFF

J gene: TRBJ1-2
V gene: TRBV19
D gene: TRBD1
CDR3 protein: CASTRDRGPWYGYTF

J gene: TRBJ2-5
V gene: TRBV5-1
D gene: NA
CDR3 protein: CASSSGRKGETQYF

J gene: TRBJ2-5
V gene: TRBV2
D gene: TRBD1
CDR3 protein: CASSEGTGGLETQYF

J gene: TRBJ2-1
V gene: TRBV29-1
D gene: TRBD2
CDR3 protein: CSLTPGGNEQFF

J gene: TRBJ2-3
V gene: TRBV27
D gene: TRBD1
CDR3 protein: CASSRDRDTQYF

J gene: TRBJ2-3
V gene: TRBV21-1
D gene: NA
CDR3 protein: CASSTCAGGGRVSDTQYF

J gene: TRBJ1-1
V gene: TRBV28
D gene: NA
CDR3 protein: CASSLPAGKGGTEAFF

J gene: TRBJ2-1
V gene: TRBV5-5
D gene: TRBD1
CDR3 protein: CASSGTGGSYNEQFF

J gene: TRBJ2-3
V gene: TRBV28
D gene: NA
CDR3 protein: CASRGTGTDTQYF

J gene: TRBJ1-1
V gene: TRBV20-1
D gene: NA
CDR3 protein: CSARDHTEAFF

J gene: TRBJ1-1
V gene: TRBV28
D gene: TRBD1
CDR3 protein: CASRAMTGPSEAFF

J gene: TRBJ2-3
V gene: TRBV28
D gene: NA
CDR3 protein: CASSFPHDTQYF

J gene: TRBJ1-1
V gene: TRBV28
D gene: TRBD1
CDR3 protein: CASSPGTGGLTEAFF

J gene: TRBJ1-2
V gene: TRBV28
D gene: NA
CDR3 protein: CASSLSWYSGYTF

J gene: TRBJ2-1
V gene: TRBV5-8
D gene: NA
CDR3 protein: CASSYVNEQFF

J gene: TRBJ1-3
V gene: TRBV11-2
D gene: NA
CDR3 protein: CASSPKDRISGNTIYF

J gene: TRBJ1-1
V gene: TRBV21-1
D gene: NA
CDR3 protein: CASSKPDRGGTEAFF

J gene: TRBJ2-7
V gene: TRBV6-5
D gene: TRBD2
CDR3 protein: CASRPTSGRGEQYF

J gene: TRBJ2-1
V gene: TRBV7-8
D gene: TRBD2
CDR3 protein: CASSVRNPGLANNEQFF